Each of the 16 T cell receptor beta chains below was sequenced from the same sample in a study of vaccination and CD4 T cells after COVID-19. No antigens are known for them. Time point in this sample: late sampling 161 to 241 days after vaccination in a few convalescent patients. Indicated treatment: roughly 11-day PBMC culture with coronavirus spike peptide pools or control peptides (ViraFEST assay). Sequencing of cultured CD4+ T cell DNA used the Oncomine TCR Beta short-read assay. TCRdb re-derived calls from the PCR reads in MiXCR, one entry per CDR3 protein. The sample holds around 25,000 distinct CDR3 sequences, around 42% seen once. Here the sequenced sample was CD4+ T cells from blood, cultured in vitro, taken about 7 months after SARS-CoV-2 vaccination. The receptor source for this set is a human donor who had recovered from COVID-19.

The rearrangement uses TRBV5-4 and TRBJ2-3; the D is unclear. This CDR3 is 14 amino acids long. The ends were cut back, 4 bases at V and 3 bases at J, with 12 bases in the middle. In germline, CDR1 is SGHNT, CDR2 YYREEE (reference sequence). The CDR3 DNA follows: TGTGCCAGCAGCCCCTGGCAGACTACAGATACGCAGTATTTT. Protein product: CASSPWQTTDTQYF.

The rearrangement uses TRBV7-8 and TRBJ2-6, with 8 bases that match TRBD1. Looked up from germline, CDR1 is SGHVS and CDR2 is FQNEAQ. With V trimmed by 5 bases and J by 0 bases, 6 bases remained unmatched. The CDR3 is 17 residues long. CDR3 residues: CASSGGQGRSGANVLTF. The CDR3 DNA follows: TGTGCCAGCAGCGGAGGACAGGGCCGCTCTGGGGCCAACGTCCTGACTTTC.

The sample holds a few counts of this clonotype. The chain carries TRBV6-1 and TRBJ1-5; 8 positions match TRBD1. Trimming at V came to 7 bases and at J to 2 bases, leaving 7 bases not matched to a gene. Germline values: CDR1 MNHNS, CDR2 SASEGT. The CDR3 is made up of 15 amino acids. CDR3 loop: CASIQGAEGNQPQHF. The CDR3 bases are TGTGCCAGCATTCAGGGGGCAGAGGGCAATCAGCCCCAGCATTTT.

This chain links TRBV20-1 with TRBJ1-2; D is uncertain. Trimming pared 2 bases from V and 7 bases from J, leaving 17 bases between. The CDR3 runs to 14 residues. The germline V gene has CDR1 DFQATT and CDR2 SNEGSKA (reference sequence). CDR3 sequence reads: CSARPVGSVPGYTF. The DNA of the CDR3 is TGCAGTGCTAGACCAGTAGGGTCGGTTCCTGGCTACACCTTC.

This clonotype was counted between two and nine times. The gene calls are TRBV27 and TRBJ2-6; D ambiguous. The ends were cut back, 3 bases at V and 0 bases at J, with 6 bases in the middle. CDR1 is MNHEY, CDR2 SMNVEV, per germline (reference sequence). The CDR3 spans 15 residues. The CDR3 nucleotides read TGTGCCAGCAGTTTCACGGTCTCTGGGGCCAACGTCCTGACTTTC. This sequence encodes CASSFTVSGANVLTF.

This rearrangement joins TRBV20-1 to TRBJ2-3; unclear D gene. Germline-derived CDR1 and CDR2 are DFQATT and SNEGSKA (reference sequence). Trimming left V 5 bases short and J 3 bases short, with 18 bases between. This CDR3 is built from 15 residues. CDR3 amino acids: CSAQTVLVGTDTQYF. CDR3 sequence (DNA): TGCAGTGCTCAAACCGTCTTGGTGGGAACAGATACGCAGTATTTT.

The chain is built from TRBV7-6 and TRBJ2-7; TRBD1 aligns across 9 bases. The germline V gene encodes CDR1 SGHVS and CDR2 FNYEAQ. This CDR3 has 14 residues. Unmatched junction bases numbered 11, after V lost 5 bases and J lost 9 bases. The CDR3 bases are TGTGCCAGCAGCCGAACCGGGACAGGGAGACTGCAGTACTTC. Translating gives CASSRTGTGRLQYF.

This rearrangement joins TRBV7-2 to TRBJ2-2, with unresolved D. Looked up from germline, CDR1 is SGHTA and CDR2 is FQGNSA. Trimming removed 5 bases at V and 1 base at J, with 11 bases between. This CDR3 contains 15 residues. The DNA of the CDR3 is TGTGCCAGCAGCCCCGCCCCGATGAACACCGGGGAGCTGTTTTTT. It is translated as CASSPAPMNTGELFF. Full variable domain (missing parts from reference TRBV7-2 and TRBJ2-2): GAGVSQSPSNKVTEKGKDVELRCDPISGHTALYWYRQSLGQGLEFLIYFQGNSAPDKSGLPSDRFSAERTGGSVSTLTIQRTQQEDSAVYLCASSPAPMNTGELFFGEGSRLTVL.

The CDR3 coding sequence is TGTGCCAGCAGACACACTGCCACCGGGACTAGCGGGAGCGATGAGCAGTTCTTC. Translation gives CASRHTATGTSGSDEQFF. The rearrangement uses TRBV27 and TRBJ2-1, with 14 nucleotides matching TRBD2. The germline V gene has CDR1 MNHEY and CDR2 SMNVEV (reference sequence). CDR3 size: 18 residues. V lost 6 bases, J lost 8 bases, and 15 bases stayed unmatched.

V is TRBV5-1 and J is TRBJ1-5, with TRBD1 matching over 7 bases. Germline CDR1 and CDR2: SGHRS and YFSETQ. V shed 4 bases and J 5 bases; nucleotides not matched to a gene: 9. The CDR3 covers 15 residues. The CDR3 region is CASSIRTGRDQPQHF. The CDR3 nucleotides are TGCGCCAGCAGCATCCGGACAGGCCGAGATCAGCCCCAGCATTTT.

The chain is built from TRBV7-6 and TRBJ2-6; TRBD2 aligns across 10 bases. With V trimmed by 1 base and J by 4 bases, 13 bases remained unmatched. In germline, CDR1 is SGHVS, CDR2 FNYEAQ. The CDR3 runs 20 residues. The chain's CDR3 is CASSLEVPSGRLGGANVLTF. The CDR3 nucleotides read TGTGCCAGCAGCTTAGAGGTTCCTAGCGGGAGACTGGGAGGGGCCAACGTCCTGACTTTC.

This chain connects TRBV27 to TRBJ1-5; D not certain. The CDR3 loop spans 15 amino acids. Germline V gene data show CDR1 as MNHEY and CDR2 as SMNVEV (reference sequence). V gave up 6 bases and J gave up 0 bases, with 12 bases separating them. DNA for the CDR3: TGTGCCAGCAGAGAAGGACGGTTTAGCAATCAGCCCCAGCATTTT. Protein: CASREGRFSNQPQHF.

The chain uses TRBV20-1 and TRBJ2-7, with a weak D call TRBD1 (6 bases). The ends were cut back, 3 bases at V and 3 bases at J, with 18 bases in the middle. The germline CDR1 and CDR2 sequences are DFQATT and SNEGSKA (reference sequence). This CDR3 comprises 15 residues. Here the CDR3 DNA reads TGCAGTGCTAGGGGGGCGATTGGCACCCACTACGAGCAGTACTTC. Its protein product is CSARGAIGTHYEQYF.

The rearrangement joins TRBV28 to TRBJ1-2, with D possibly matching TRBD1 (5 bases). CDR3 length: 13 residues. CDR1 and CDR2 from the germline V gene are MDHEN and SYDVKM. Deletions cut 3 bases from V and 7 bases from J, with 12 bases between. In nucleotides, the CDR3 is TGTGCCAGCAGTTTCGGAGGGGTGCCTGGCTACACCTTC. Translation: CASSFGGVPGYTF.

This clonotype appeared a few times. The rearrangement links TRBV15 to TRBJ2-2; 7 bases are shared with TRBD2. V lost 3 bases and J lost 7; bases outside the gene matches: 2. Germline V gene data show CDR1 as LNHNV and CDR2 as YYDKDF (reference sequence). The CDR3 consists of 13 residues. The CDR3 nucleotides are TGTGCCACCAGCAGGGGGGGGGGCGGGGAGCTGTTTTTT. This translates into CATSRGGGGELFF. The complete variable domain, with remaining parts taken from reference TRBV15 and TRBJ2-2, reads DAMVIQNPRYQVTQFGKPVTLSCSQTLNHNVMYWYQQKSSQAPKLLFHYYDKDFNNEADTPDNFQSRRPNTSFCFLDIRSPGLGDTAMYLCATSRGGGGELFFGEGSRLTVL.

For this clonotype: The junction departs from the called germline gene at one end, perhaps through a read error. This sequence joins TRBV7-3 and TRBJ2-3, with D tentatively TRBD2 (5 bases). The CDR3 has 16 residues. Germline V lookup: CDR1 SGHTA, CDR2 FQGTGA. The CDR3 DNA reads TGTGCCAGCACCTTAGGAGGCGGCTCCGGCACAGATACGCAGTATTTT. It specifies CASTLGGGSGTDTQYF.